This TCR beta chain was captured in a study of CD8 T cells in ankylosing spondylitis. This CDR3 is 13 amino acids long. The V gene lost 5 bases and the J gene lost 5 bases, with 10 bases spanning the gap. The germline V gene has CDR1 SEHNR and CDR2 FQNEAQ (reference sequence). This clonotype has just a few counts. Its antigen is unknown. Construction of TCR beta libraries was performed using quantitative 5'-RACE with molecular barcodes. Via MiXCR, TCRdb re-called the 5' RACE reads, giving one row per CDR3 protein. The profile shows approximately 150,000 distinct CDR3 sequences, around a tenth of them singletons. General study findings and limits: Some motif variants were previously reported in reactive arthritis synovial fluid and blood. Disease-linked clones were found to be CD8+ and relatively rare in peripheral blood.

The chain combines TRBV7-9 with TRBJ1-5, with D hard to call. This sequence originates from a female donor with ankylosing spondylitis or in good health (not recorded which). Sequenced material: blood, either unsorted or a sorted T cell fraction (not recorded which). The CDR3 sequence: CASSRVGDQPQHF. The CDR3 DNA follows: TGTGCCAGCAGCCGGGTAGGAGATCAGCCCCAGCATTTT.